This passage covers 12 T cell receptor beta chains from one sample sequenced in a study of shared clonotypes between healthy human individuals. Here immunoSEQ multiplex PCR was the method, and the copy in TCRdb shows in-frame clones only, minus some. This sample carries about 2.4 million clones, 80% to 95% of them seen once, and the ten largest clones take approximately 0.35%. The sequenced material came from naive CD4+ T cells from PBMCs. The subset was: CD45RA+ positively selected. These receptors all stem from a man younger than 35 in good health. Some clones in this sample may be carry-over from other donors' samples.

The chain uses TRBV15 and TRBJ1-5; no firm D call. V was clipped by 0 bases and J by 7 bases, with 7 bases between them. The germline CDR1 and CDR2 sequences are LNHNV and YYDKDF (reference sequence). The CDR3 extends over 13 amino acids. The CDR3 bases are TGTGCCACCAGCAGAGATACCGGGCAGCCCCAGCATTTT. Translated: CATSRDTGQPQHF.

Details on this clone: Other DNA sequences from this sample encode an identical CDR3 as well. This chain joins TRBV5-4 and TRBJ1-1; tentatively, D is TRBD1 (5 bases). V lost 4 bases to trimming and J lost 3 bases, with 10 bases between them. There are 13 residues in the CDR3. Germline V gives CDR1 SGHNT, CDR2 YYREEE (reference sequence). The CDR3, as DNA: TGTGCCAGCAGCCCCGACAGAGACACTGAAGCTTTCTTT. Amino acid sequence: CASSPDRDTEAFF.

V and J are TRBV7-4 and TRBJ2-7; the D is unclear. Between the trimmed V and J ends, which lost 5 bases and 6 bases, there was a span of 23 bases. This CDR3 contains 16 residues. Germline V gene sequence: CDR1 SGHVT, CDR2 SQSDAQ. The CDR3 DNA follows: TGTGCCAGCAGCGCGAGCATGACTGCCCCGCCGGGCGAGCAGTACTTC. Its protein is CASSASMTAPPGEQYF.

The V call is TRBV18, the J call TRBJ2-6; D not resolved. The germline V gene encodes CDR1 KGHSH and CDR2 LQKENI. V lost 4 bases and J lost 12, with 22 bases in between. The CDR3 contains 16 residues. In DNA form, the CDR3 reads TGTGCCAGCTCACGCCCTGAGACAACACCTACCGCCGTCCTGACTTTC. This translates into CASSRPETTPTAVLTF. Supplemented by reference TRBV18 and TRBJ2-6, the full variable domain reads NAGVMQNPRHLVRRRGQEARLRCSPMKGHSHVYWYRQLPEEGLKFMVYLQKENIIDESGMPKERFSAEFPKEGPSILRIQQVVRGDSAAYFCASSRPETTPTAVLTFGAGSRLTVL.

The chain has TRBV7-9 and TRBJ2-7; no firm D call. The J call could be wrong; TRBJ2-6 is a better fit for the DNA end. The germline V gene has CDR1 SEHNR and CDR2 FQNEAQ (reference sequence). The CDR3 has 13 residues. The CDR3 DNA is TGTGCCAGCAGCTTAGAGGGCCGTGGCAGCCTGACTTTC. Amino acids: CASSLEGRGSLTF.

As for this clone: At the DNA level, this CDR3 is encoded by other sequences in the same sample as well. The rearrangement uses TRBV27 and TRBJ2-5; 9 positions match TRBD1. The CDR3 contains 12 residues. The ends lost 6 bases at V and 4 bases at J; junction bases unmatched: 0. Germline CDR1 reads MNHEY; CDR2 reads SMNVEV (reference sequence). The CDR3 sequence is CASRTGGETQYF. In DNA form, the CDR3 reads TGTGCCAGCAGGACAGGGGGAGAGACCCAGTACTTC.

This clone has only a few counts. CDR3 loop: CSASGQGNTEAFF. Written as DNA, the CDR3 is TGCAGCGCCTCGGGTCAGGGGAACACTGAAGCTTTCTTT. This chain joins TRBV29-1 and TRBJ1-1; tentatively, D is TRBD1 (5 bases). V was clipped by 7 bases and J by 1 base, with 13 bases between them. The CDR3 runs to 13 residues. CDR1 and CDR2 (germline): SQVTM, ANQGSEA. Based on the CDR3 plus reference TRBV29-1 and TRBJ1-1, the full variable domain is SAVISQKPSRDICQRGTSLTIQCQVDSQVTMMFWYRQQPGQSLTLIATANQGSEATYESGFVIDKFPISRPNLTFSTLTVSNMSPEDSSIYLCSASGQGNTEAFFGQGTRLTVV.

This chain uses TRBV28 with TRBJ2-1; 8 bases align to TRBD2. V was clipped by 10 bases and J by 3 bases; unmatched bases: 5. The germline V gene has CDR1 MDHEN and CDR2 SYDVKM. The CDR3 has 13 residues. The CDR3 DNA reads as TGTGCCACCCGGGGGGGCTTCTACAATGAGCAGTTCTTC. Amino acids: CATRGGFYNEQFF.

The rearrangement uses TRBV25-1 and TRBJ1-1, with D hard to call. Germline lookup yields CDR1 MGHDK and CDR2 SYGVNS. The CDR3 covers 13 residues. The V gene lost 3 bases and the J gene lost 11 bases, with 16 bases spanning the gap. CDR3 residues: CASSDGWTARAFF. In nucleotides, the CDR3 is TGTGCCAGCAGTGATGGGTGGACGGCCCGGGCTTTCTTT.

The J gene is TRBJ1-4, the V gene TRBV15; TRBD1 might be the D (6 bases). The V gene's germline CDR1 is LNHNV and CDR2 YYDKDF (reference sequence). The V and J ends lost 1 base and 1 base respectively, with 10 bases between them. CDR3 size: 16 residues. In nucleotides, the CDR3 is TGTGCCACCAGCAGAGGCCAGGGGATAACTAATGAAAAACTGTTTTTT. It is translated as CATSRGQGITNEKLFF.

This rearrangement joins TRBV29-1 to TRBJ1-2; 9 bases align to TRBD1. V lost 3 bases, J lost 3 bases, and 8 bases stayed unmatched. CDR3 length equals 15 residues. The germline gives CDR1 SQVTM, CDR2 ANQGSEA. The CDR3 bases are TGCAGCGTTGATGGCACACGGGACAGGGACTATGGCTACACCTTC. Translation: CSVDGTRDRDYGYTF.

This clone was counted between two and nine times. The genes are TRBV11-1 and TRBJ2-2; unclear D gene. The germline CDR1 and CDR2 sequences are SGHAT and FQDESV (reference sequence). The ends were cut back, 5 bases at V and 1 base at J, with 8 bases in the middle. The CDR3 covers 14 residues. As DNA, the CDR3 is TGTGCCAGCAGCCTATCGGGGAACACCGGGGAGCTGTTTTTT. Translated: CASSLSGNTGELFF.